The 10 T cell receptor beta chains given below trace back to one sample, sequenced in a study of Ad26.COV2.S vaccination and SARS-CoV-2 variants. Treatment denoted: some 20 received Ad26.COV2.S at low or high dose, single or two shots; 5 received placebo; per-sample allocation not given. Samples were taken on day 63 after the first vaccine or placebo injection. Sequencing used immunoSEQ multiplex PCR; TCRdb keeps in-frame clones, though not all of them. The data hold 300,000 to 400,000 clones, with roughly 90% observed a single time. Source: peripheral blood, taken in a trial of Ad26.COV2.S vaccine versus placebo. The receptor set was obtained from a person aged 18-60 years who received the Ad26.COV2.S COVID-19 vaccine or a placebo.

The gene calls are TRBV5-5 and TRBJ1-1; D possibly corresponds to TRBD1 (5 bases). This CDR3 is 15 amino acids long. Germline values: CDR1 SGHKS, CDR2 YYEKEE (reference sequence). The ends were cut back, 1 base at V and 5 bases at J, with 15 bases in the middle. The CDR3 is CASSLRPQGGTEAFF. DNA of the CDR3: TGTGCCAGCAGCTTGAGGCCGCAGGGCGGGACTGAAGCTTTCTTT. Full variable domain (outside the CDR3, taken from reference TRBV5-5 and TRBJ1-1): DAGVTQSPTHLIKTRGQQVTLRCSPISGHKSVSWYQQVLGQGPQFIFQYYEKEERGRGNFPDRFSARQFPNYSSELNVNALLLGDSALYLCASSLRPQGGTEAFFGQGTRLTVV.

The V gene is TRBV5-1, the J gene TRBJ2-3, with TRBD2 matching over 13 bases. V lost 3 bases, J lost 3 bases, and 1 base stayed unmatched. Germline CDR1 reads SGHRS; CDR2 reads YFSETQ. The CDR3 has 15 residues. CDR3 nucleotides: TGCGCCAGCAGCTGGACTAGCGGGGGTACAGATACGCAGTATTTT. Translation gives CASSWTSGGTDTQYF.

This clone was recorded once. The CDR3 loop is CASRYTTANYGYTF. The DNA of the CDR3 is TGTGCCAGCAGGTACACGACAGCGAACTATGGCTACACCTTC. V usage is TRBV6-2 or TRBV6-3 and J usage is TRBJ1-2, with D possibly TRBD1 on 5 matching bases. Germline values: CDR1 MNHEY, CDR2 SVGEGT. The CDR3 sequence is 14 residues long. Trimming pared 6 bases from V and 2 bases from J, leaving 13 bases between.

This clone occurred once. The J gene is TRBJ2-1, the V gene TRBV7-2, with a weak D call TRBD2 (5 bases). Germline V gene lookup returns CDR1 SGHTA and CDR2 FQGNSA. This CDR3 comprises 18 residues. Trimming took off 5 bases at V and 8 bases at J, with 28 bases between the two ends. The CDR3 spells CASSITPGVFKYDYEQFF. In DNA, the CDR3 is TGTGCCAGCAGCATTACCCCCGGGGTTTTCAAGTATGATTATGAGCAGTTCTTC.

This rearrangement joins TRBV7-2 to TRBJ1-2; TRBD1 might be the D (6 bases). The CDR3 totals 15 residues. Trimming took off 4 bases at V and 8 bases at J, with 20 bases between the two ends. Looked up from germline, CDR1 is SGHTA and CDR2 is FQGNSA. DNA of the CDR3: TGTGCCAGCAGCTCAACAGGGAGTTCTGTCGGCGGCTACACCTTC. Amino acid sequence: CASSSTGSSVGGYTF.

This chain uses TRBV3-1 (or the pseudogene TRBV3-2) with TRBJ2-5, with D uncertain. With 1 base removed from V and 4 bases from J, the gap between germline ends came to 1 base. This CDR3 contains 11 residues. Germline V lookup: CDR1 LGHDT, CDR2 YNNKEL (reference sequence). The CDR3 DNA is TGTGCCAGCAGCCAAGTAGAGACCCAGTACTTC. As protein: CASSQVETQYF.

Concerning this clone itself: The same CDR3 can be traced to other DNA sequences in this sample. CDR3: CATSDLADTQYF. The CDR3 nucleotides read TGTGCCACCAGTGATTTGGCAGATACGCAGTATTTT. J is TRBJ2-3 and V is TRBV24-1; D unclear. Looked up from germline, CDR1 is KGHDR and CDR2 is SFDVKD. The V and J ends lost 0 bases and 4 bases respectively, with 1 base between them. The CDR3 covers 12 residues.

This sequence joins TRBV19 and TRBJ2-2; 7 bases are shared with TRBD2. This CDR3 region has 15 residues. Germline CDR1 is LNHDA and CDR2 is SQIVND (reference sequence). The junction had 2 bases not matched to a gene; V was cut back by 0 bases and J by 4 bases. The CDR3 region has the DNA TGTGCCAGTAGTATAGATCGGACTAGCACCGGGGAGCTGTTTTTT. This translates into CASSIDRTSTGELFF. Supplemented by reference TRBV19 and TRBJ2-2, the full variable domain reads DGGITQSPKYLFRKEGQNVTLSCEQNLNHDAMYWYRQDPGQGLRLIYYSQIVNDFQKGDIAEGYSVSREKKESFPLTVTSAQKNPTAFYLCASSIDRTSTGELFFGEGSRLTVL.

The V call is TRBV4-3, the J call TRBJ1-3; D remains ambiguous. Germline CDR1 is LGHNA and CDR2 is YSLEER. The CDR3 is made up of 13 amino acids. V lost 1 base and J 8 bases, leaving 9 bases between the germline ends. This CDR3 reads CASSQVARDTIYF. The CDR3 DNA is TGCGCCAGCAGCCAAGTGGCACGGGACACCATATATTTT.

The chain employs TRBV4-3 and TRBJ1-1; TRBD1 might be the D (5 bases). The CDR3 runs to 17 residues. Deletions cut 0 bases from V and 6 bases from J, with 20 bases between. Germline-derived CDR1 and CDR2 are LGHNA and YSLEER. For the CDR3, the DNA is TGCGCCAGCAGCCAAGATCAGTGGGGGATGGGGTCCTCTGAAGCTTTCTTT. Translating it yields CASSQDQWGMGSSEAFF.